This TCR beta chain stems from a study of post-analysis software for immune sequencing data. Notes on the study in general: Five TRBV segments were significantly more frequent in patients than in controls. TRBV5-6, TRBV5-1 and TRBV20-1 were among these segments. People with multiple sclerosis had a significantly lower normalized Chao1 diversity than controls did.

V lost 6 bases to trimming and J lost 0 bases, with 21 bases between them. CDR1 SGHTA and CDR2 FQGNSA come from the germline V gene. This CDR3 is built from 17 residues. This clonotype has at least ten counts. The antigen remains unidentified. Unique molecular identifiers had been added to the TCR beta cDNA libraries. Yield was roughly 500,000 cDNA molecules from around 1 to 10 million T cells. TCRdb reanalysed the PCR reads using MiXCR and keeps one entry per CDR3 protein. The sample includes 150,000 to 200,000 distinct CDR3 sequences, roughly 30% seen only once; the top ten take about 1.4%. The rearrangement links TRBV7-2 to TRBJ2-7, with D possibly matching TRBD2 (6 bases). Material: blood. The receptor was derived from a girl aged 5 to 17 with multiple sclerosis. The CDR3 sequence: CASSRTSTGVSSYEQYF. The DNA for the CDR3 is TGTGCCAGCAGTCGAACGAGTACGGGAGTTAGCTCCTACGAGCAGTACTTC.